Listed here are 4 T cell receptor beta chains from one sample, sequenced in a study of shared clonotypes between healthy human individuals. Generated by immunoSEQ multiplex PCR, the TCRdb table keeps only in-frame clones and is missing some. The sample yields approximately 2.5 million clones, approximately 94% seen once. The sequenced material came from naive CD4+ T cells from PBMCs. As to subset: CD45RA+ positively selected. Source of these receptors: a man aged 18-30 years in good health. Some clones in this sample may be carry-over from other donors' samples.

With regard to this clone: This specimen includes other DNA sequences encoding the same CDR3. The V and J genes are TRBV5-1 and TRBJ2-3; TRBD1 agrees at 7 bases. V gave up 4 bases and J gave up 6 bases; unmatched junction bases: 8. Germline V gene lookup returns CDR1 SGHRS and CDR2 YFSETQ. This CDR3 comprises 14 residues. CDR3 amino acids: CASSDRQGTDTQYF. The CDR3 DNA follows: TGCGCCAGCAGCGACCGACAGGGAACCGATACGCAGTATTTT.

This sequence joins TRBV9 and TRBJ2-7; D perhaps matches TRBD2 (5 bases). V was pared by 4 bases and J by 3 bases, with 26 bases between. CDR1 SGDLS and CDR2 YYNGEE come from the germline V gene. CDR3 length: 18 amino acids. CDR3 residues: CASSPSIGGSGGNYEQYF. Written as DNA, the CDR3 is TGTGCCAGCAGCCCTAGCATTGGTGGTTCAGGAGGAAACTACGAGCAGTACTTC.

This chain connects TRBV7-9 to TRBJ2-3, with TRBD2 matching 12 bases. The CDR3 length is 17 residues. Germline assignment: CDR1 SEHNR and CDR2 FQNEAQ (reference sequence). V gave up 5 bases and J gave up 4 bases; unmatched junction bases: 10. For the CDR3, the DNA is TGTGCCAGCAGCCCAGTGACTAGCGGGAGAAGTGCAGATACGCAGTATTTT. This codes for CASSPVTSGRSADTQYF.

This clone was picked up one time. This chain joins TRBV18 and TRBJ2-3, with D uncertain. CDR1 is KGHSH and CDR2 is LQKENI in the germline V gene. Trimming left V 2 bases short and J 6 bases short, with 12 bases between. This CDR3 comprises 14 residues. The CDR3 sequence is CASSPRSGVDTQYF. The DNA of the CDR3 is TGTGCCAGCTCACCAAGATCGGGTGTCGATACGCAGTATTTT.